The present entry profiles one T cell receptor (beta chain) with its context. The antigen remains unidentified. This CDR3 contains 11 residues. Germline V CDR1 and CDR2: LGHDT, YNNKEL (reference sequence). The sample belongs to a study of T cells expressing NK-cell markers. Looking at the study overall: Seven of the eight sequenced donors were classified as HCMV-seropositive, and one was classified as seronegative.

No DNA is given; TCRdb re-called the 5' RACE reads and lists each CDR3 protein once. The sample holds about 460,000 distinct CDR3 sequences. Study-wide points: Researchers report these clonotypes also headed the CD3+CD56-NKG2C+ fraction in several donors. Whether expanded NKG2C+ T cell clones recognized HCMV stayed uncertain.

Sequenced material: blood T cells: a sorted CD56 or NKG2C T cell subset, CD4+ or CD8+ T cells, or bulk PBMC T cells (not recorded which). V and J are TRBV3-1 and TRBJ1-3. The receptor was derived from a woman in her forties or fifties in good health. The CDR3 sequence is CASSHKNTIYF. Full variable domain (rest looked up from reference TRBV3-1 and TRBJ1-3): DTAVSQTPKYLVTQMGNDKSIKCEQNLGHDTMYWYKQDSKKFLKIMFSYNNKELIINETVPNRFSPKSPDKAHLNLHINSLELGDSAVYFCASSHKNTIYFGEGSWLTVV.